This TCR beta chain comes out of a study of blood T cell repertoires in COVID-19. Across the study: Donors in the United States, Italy and Spain gave samples during acute or convalescent COVID-19.

Participants, about 18 to 89 years old, spanned about 26 US areas. CDR3 length: 15 residues. Germline values: CDR1 LGHDT, CDR2 YNNKEL (reference sequence). Trimming at V came to 1 base and at J to 4 bases, leaving 3 bases not matched to a gene. TCRdb's copy holds only in-frame clones and misses some; the assay was immunoSEQ multiplex PCR. This sample yields 300,000 to 350,000 clones, of which over 70% are seen a single time; more than 5% belongs to the top ten. The specimen sequenced was PBMCs or T cells enriched from blood (not recorded which). The receptor comes from a man in his thirties or forties who had recovered from COVID-19. The genes are TRBV3-1 (or the pseudogene TRBV3-2) and TRBJ2-2; 7 bases align to TRBD1. CDR3 bases: TGTGCCAGCAGCCAAGTGGCAGGGGGCACCGGGGAGCTGTTTTTT. It yields the protein CASSQVAGGTGELFF.